This record concerns one T cell receptor beta chain sequence. The antigen remains unidentified. The PCR was carried out with 60 Vbeta primers and 13 Jbeta primers. Sequencing used immunoSEQ multiplex PCR; TCRdb keeps in-frame clones, though not all of them. The table lists tens of thousands of clones, 78% of them singletons, with 2.5% to 4% in the top ten. This entry is derived from a study of cytomegalovirus exposure and HLA in healthy donors. Study-level results: According to an earlier analysis, most TCR beta V segments yielded productive rearrangements about 87% or about 30% of the time. Presence/absence analyses supposed approximately even sequencing depth among donors.

Trimming cost V 4 bases and J 4 bases, with 7 bases left between them. The germline CDR1 and CDR2 sequences are LGHNA and YNFKEQ. CDR3 size: 13 residues. Sequenced input: PBMCs. The chain is built from TRBV4-2 and TRBJ1-4; maybe TRBD1 (5 bases). The receptor comes from a woman in her forties in good health and CMV-seronegative. CDR3 loop: CASSRTFNEKLFF. DNA of the CDR3: TGTGCCAGCAGCCGGACATTTAATGAAAAACTGTTTTTT.